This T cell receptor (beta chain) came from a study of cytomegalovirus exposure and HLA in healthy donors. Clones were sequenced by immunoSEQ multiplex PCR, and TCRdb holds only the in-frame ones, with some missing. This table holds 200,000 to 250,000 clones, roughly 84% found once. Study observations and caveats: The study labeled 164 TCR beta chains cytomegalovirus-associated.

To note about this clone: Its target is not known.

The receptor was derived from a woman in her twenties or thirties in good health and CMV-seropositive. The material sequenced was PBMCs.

CDR3 DNA: TGTGCCAGCAGCACGTCAGCTGGGCTCACCGGGGAGCTGTTTTTT. This translates into CASSTSAGLTGELFF. The chain uses TRBV2 and TRBJ2-2; D is ambiguous. In germline, CDR1 is SNHLY, CDR2 FYNNEI. Trimming stripped 6 bases from V and 4 bases from J, with 15 bases between. The CDR3 is 15 amino acids.